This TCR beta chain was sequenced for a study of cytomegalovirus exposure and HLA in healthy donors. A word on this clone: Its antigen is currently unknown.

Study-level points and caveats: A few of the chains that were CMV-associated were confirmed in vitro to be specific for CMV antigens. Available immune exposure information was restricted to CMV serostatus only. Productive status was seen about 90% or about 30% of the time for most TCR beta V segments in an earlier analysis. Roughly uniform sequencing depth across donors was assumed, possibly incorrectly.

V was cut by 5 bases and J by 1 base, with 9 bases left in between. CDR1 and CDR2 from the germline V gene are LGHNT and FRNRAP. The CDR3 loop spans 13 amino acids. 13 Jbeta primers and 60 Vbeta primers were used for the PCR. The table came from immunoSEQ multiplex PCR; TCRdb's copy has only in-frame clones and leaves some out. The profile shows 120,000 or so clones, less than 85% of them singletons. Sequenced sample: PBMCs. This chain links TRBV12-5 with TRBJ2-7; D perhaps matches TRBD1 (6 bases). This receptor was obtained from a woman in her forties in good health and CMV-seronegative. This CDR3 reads CASGPGDSYEQYF. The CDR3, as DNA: TGTGCTAGTGGTCCAGGGGATTCCTACGAGCAGTACTTC.